The rows below give T cell receptor beta chains drawn from one sample of a study of blood T cell repertoires in COVID-19. Sequenced by immunoSEQ multiplex PCR; TCRdb stores in-frame clones only, minus some. The sample holds about 250,000 clones, roughly 86% seen once. The sequenced material came from peripheral blood. These receptor sequences come from a woman aged 55-75 years who had recovered from COVID-19. Both conserved end residues are trimmed from each CDR3. The D gene is left open where the match is weak.

>TRBV6-4|TRBD1
ASSDRQGPKNIQY
>TRBV5-1|.
ASSLGQATLEQY
>TRBV12-3/TRBV12-4|TRBD1
ASTRDRAETQY
>TRBV3-1/TRBV3-2|.
ASSQPTRDSRETQY
>TRBV7-2|.
ASSYGGTDTQY
>TRBV19|.
ASSIIFSWATRGMNTEAF
>TRBV6-5|.
ASRRGLNTEAF
>TRBV28|.
ASSFLGGIGNTIY
>TRBV28|.
ASSLGGVATSGNTIY
>TRBV18|.
ASSPYSGVSGELF
>TRBV3-1/TRBV3-2|.
ASSQDINEQF
>TRBV5-6|.
ASSLGGSYGYT
>TRBV5-4|.
ASSPRGGIEQY
>TRBV7-6|TRBD1
ASSPDRGNTEAF
>TRBV5-4|.
ASSLDSYNEQF
>TRBV7-3|.
ASSLGRTGGGELF
>TRBV28|.
ASSLWGTSTYEQY
>TRBV29-1|TRBD1
SVQPDRMVTEAF
>TRBV27|TRBD2
ASSFGGGVQETQY
>TRBV28|.
ASSSPGGSYSNQPQH
>TRBV9|TRBD1
ASSGSYRDRGTEAF
>TRBV5-1|TRBD1
ASSWDRVRNTEAF
>TRBV5-8|.
ASSLFFEQY
>TRBV20-1|.
SAPTRVEQF
>TRBV12-5|.
ASGLGQAPQETQY
>TRBV3-1/TRBV3-2|TRBD2
ASSPWGSGGAFRDYQETQY
>TRBV5-1|.
ASSPRQVLETQY
>TRBV14|.
ASSQVRGGEGHGYT
>TRBV9|.
ASSWGGATEAF
>TRBV10-3|TRBD1
AISESRGQGAVGTEAF
>TRBV2|.
ASSGSGNQPQH
>TRBV10-3|.
AISESGAGWQPQH
>TRBV13|TRBD2
ASGGISGELF
>TRBV3-1/TRBV3-2|TRBD2
ASSQVGLAGGEQF
>TRBV7-8|.
ASSPAETGGGGTEAF
>TRBV2|TRBD2
ASKLPSGGQETQY
>TRBV28|TRBD2
ASSFASGGTDTQY
>TRBV5-8|TRBD2
ASSRGGLAGGSRPADTQY